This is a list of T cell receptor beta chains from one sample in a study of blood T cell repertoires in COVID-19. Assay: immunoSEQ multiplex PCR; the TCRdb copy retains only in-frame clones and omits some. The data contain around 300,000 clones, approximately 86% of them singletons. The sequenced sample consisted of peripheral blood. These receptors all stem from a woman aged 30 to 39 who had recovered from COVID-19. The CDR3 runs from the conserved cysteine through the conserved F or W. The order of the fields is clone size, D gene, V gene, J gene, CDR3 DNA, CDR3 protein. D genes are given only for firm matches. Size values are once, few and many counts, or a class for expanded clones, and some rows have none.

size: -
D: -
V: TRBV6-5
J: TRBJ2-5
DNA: TGTGCCAGCAGCCATCGTGGAGGCCAAGAGACCCAGTACTTC
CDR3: CASSHRGGQETQYF

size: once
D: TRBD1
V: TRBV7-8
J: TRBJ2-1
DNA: TGTGCCAGCAGCACCCTGGACAGGGGATATGACAATGAGCAGTTCTTC
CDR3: CASSTLDRGYDNEQFF

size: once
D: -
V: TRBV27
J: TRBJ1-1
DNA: TGTGCCAGCAGCACAGGGAGGAACACTGAAGCTTTCTTT
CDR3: CASSTGRNTEAFF

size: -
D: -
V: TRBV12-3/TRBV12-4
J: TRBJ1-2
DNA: TGTGCCAGCAGTTTCGCGGGGACTGGCTACACCTTC
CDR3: CASSFAGTGYTF

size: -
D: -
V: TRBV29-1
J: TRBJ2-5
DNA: TGCAGCGTTGTAAAGGGGGAGACCCAGTACTTC
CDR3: CSVVKGETQYF

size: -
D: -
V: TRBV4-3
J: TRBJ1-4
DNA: TGCGCCAGCAGCCAAGATCGGTCTGGATCGGGGGAAAAACTGTTTTTT
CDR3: CASSQDRSGSGEKLFF

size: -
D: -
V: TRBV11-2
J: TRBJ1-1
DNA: TGTGCCAGCAGCTTAGTCGCGCGAGATGAAGCTTTCTTT
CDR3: CASSLVARDEAFF

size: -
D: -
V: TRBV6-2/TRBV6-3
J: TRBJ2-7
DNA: TGTGCCAGCAGTTATGACTCCTCCTACGAGCAGTACTTC
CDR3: CASSYDSSYEQYF

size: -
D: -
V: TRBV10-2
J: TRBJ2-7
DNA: TGCGCCAGCAGTGACAGCGGTCCCTACGAGCAGTACTTC
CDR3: CASSDSGPYEQYF

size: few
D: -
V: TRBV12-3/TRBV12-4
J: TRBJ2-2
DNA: TGTGCCAGCAGTGTTAGAAACACCGGGGAGCTGTTTTTT
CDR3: CASSVRNTGELFF

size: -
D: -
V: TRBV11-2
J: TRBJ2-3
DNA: TGTGCCAGCAGCCTCACGGGGGGCCTGCGGGCAGATACGCAGTATTTT
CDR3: CASSLTGGLRADTQYF

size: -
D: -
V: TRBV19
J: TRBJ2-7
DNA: TGTGCCAGTAGTATAACCAGTTCCTACGAGCAGTACTTC
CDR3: CASSITSSYEQYF

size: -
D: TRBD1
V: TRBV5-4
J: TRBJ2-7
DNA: TGTGCCAGCAGCTTGAAATCCGGGACAGAATACTACGAGCAGTACTTC
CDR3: CASSLKSGTEYYEQYF

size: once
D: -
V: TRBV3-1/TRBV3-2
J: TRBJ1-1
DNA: TGTGCCAGCAGCCAAGAAGGCGGGAACACTGAAGCTTTCTTT
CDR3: CASSQEGGNTEAFF

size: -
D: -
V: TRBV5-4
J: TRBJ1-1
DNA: TGTGCCAGCAGCTTGGCGGGGAACACTGAAGCTTTCTTT
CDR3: CASSLAGNTEAFF

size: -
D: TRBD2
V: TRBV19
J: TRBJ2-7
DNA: TGTGCCAGTAGTATGGGTGGCGGGAGGTTCTACGAGCAGTACTTC
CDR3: CASSMGGGRFYEQYF

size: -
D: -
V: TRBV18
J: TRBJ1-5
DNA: TGTGCCAGCTCACCGCAGGGGTCGGATCAGCCCCAGCATTTT
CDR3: CASSPQGSDQPQHF

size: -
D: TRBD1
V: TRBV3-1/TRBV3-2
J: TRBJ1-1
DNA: TGTGCCAGCAGGGCCGGGACAGGGTACGGAAACACTGAAGCTTTCTTT
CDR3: CASRAGTGYGNTEAFF

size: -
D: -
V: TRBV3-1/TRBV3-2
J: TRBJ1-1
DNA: TGTGCCAGCAGCCAAGATCGGACTGGGGCTGAAGCTTTCTTT
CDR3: CASSQDRTGAEAFF

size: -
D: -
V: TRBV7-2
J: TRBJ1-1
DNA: TGTGCCAGCAGCGACCTTTGGCAGGGGAACACTGAAGCTTTCTTT
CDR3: CASSDLWQGNTEAFF

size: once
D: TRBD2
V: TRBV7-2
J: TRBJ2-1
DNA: TGTGCCAGCAGCTTTCGCTCTAGCGGGGGGGCCACTAATGAGCAGTTCTTC
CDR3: CASSFRSSGGATNEQFF

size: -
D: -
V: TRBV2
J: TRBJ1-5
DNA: TGTGCCAGCAGTGAACAGGGTATGGTACAGCCCCAGCATTTT
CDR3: CASSEQGMVQPQHF

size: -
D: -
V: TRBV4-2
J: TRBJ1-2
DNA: TGTGCCAGCAGCCAAGAATCGGGTGGCTACACCTTC
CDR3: CASSQESGGYTF

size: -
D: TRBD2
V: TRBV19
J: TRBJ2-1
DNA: TGTGCCAGTAGTACTAGCGGGGGGGCCCTCAATGAGCAGTTCTTC
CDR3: CASSTSGGALNEQFF

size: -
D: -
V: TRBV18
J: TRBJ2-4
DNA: TGTGCCAGCTCACCGTTAGGGACAACCTCCGGCAAAAACATTCAGTACTTC
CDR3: CASSPLGTTSGKNIQYF

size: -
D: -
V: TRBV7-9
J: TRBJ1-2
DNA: TGTGCCAGCAGCTCGACAGGCCTTTATGGCTACACCTTC
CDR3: CASSSTGLYGYTF

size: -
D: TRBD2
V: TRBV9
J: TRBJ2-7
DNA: TGTGCCAGCAGCGTAAGCGGGGGGCCCGCCTACGAGCAGTACTTC
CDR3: CASSVSGGPAYEQYF

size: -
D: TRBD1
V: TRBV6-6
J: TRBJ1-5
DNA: TGTGCCAGCAGCCCCCGATCCGGGACAGTTAATCAGCCCCAGCATTTT
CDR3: CASSPRSGTVNQPQHF

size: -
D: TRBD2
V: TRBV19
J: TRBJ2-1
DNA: TGTGCCAGTAGTTTACTAGCGGGAGCTTCTGATGAGCAGTTCTTC
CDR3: CASSLLAGASDEQFF

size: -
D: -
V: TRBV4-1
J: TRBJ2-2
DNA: TGCGCCAGCAGCCCAATAGACATTTTGGTCCCCGGGGAGCTGTTTTTT
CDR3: CASSPIDILVPGELFF

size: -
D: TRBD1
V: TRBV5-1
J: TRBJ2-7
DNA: TGCGCCAGCACCAATTTACCCGGGACAGGGGTTCTTGGTTACGAGCAGTACTTC
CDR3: CASTNLPGTGVLGYEQYF

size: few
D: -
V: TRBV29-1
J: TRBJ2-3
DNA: TGCAGCGTTGTAGGGGGAGATACGCAGTATTTT
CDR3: CSVVGGDTQYF

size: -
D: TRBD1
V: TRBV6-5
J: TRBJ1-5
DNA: TGTGCCAGCAGTTTTTCTCCGGGACAGTACAATCAGCCCCAGCATTTT
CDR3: CASSFSPGQYNQPQHF

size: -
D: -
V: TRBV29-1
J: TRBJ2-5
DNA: TGCAGCGTTGCTATTTCGGCGGTGGGAGAGACCCAGTACTTC
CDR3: CSVAISAVGETQYF